This T cell receptor (beta chain) was identified in a study of CD8+ T cells in alopecia areata. Overall study: Those patients who were treated received oral tofacitinib, which was given at 5 to 10 mg twice daily for moderate-to-severe alopecia areata. Notes on the study in general: It was lesional scalp, especially alopecia totalis/universalis, that showed higher clonality than normal scalp.

In each case, RNA was isolated and then reverse transcribed into cDNA as the sequencing template. The data were produced by immunoSEQ multiplex PCR, yet TCRdb's version contains in-frame clones alone and is incomplete. In the table there are 100,000 to 150,000 clones, 35% to 40% of which are singletons. The length of the CDR3 is 17 residues. V gave up 0 bases and J gave up 5 bases, with 20 bases separating them. The germline gives CDR1 GTSNPN, CDR2 SVGIG (reference sequence). For this clone: Its antigen remains unidentified.

This chain uses TRBV30 with TRBJ2-1; D is possibly TRBD2 (5 bases). This TCR came from a human donor with alopecia areata. The sample comprised CD4+ T cells sorted from blood. The CDR3, as DNA: TGTGCCTGGAGTGTACGGGTTGGGCCATCGAGGGACAATGAGCAGTTCTTC. Protein sequence: CAWSVRVGPSRDNEQFF.